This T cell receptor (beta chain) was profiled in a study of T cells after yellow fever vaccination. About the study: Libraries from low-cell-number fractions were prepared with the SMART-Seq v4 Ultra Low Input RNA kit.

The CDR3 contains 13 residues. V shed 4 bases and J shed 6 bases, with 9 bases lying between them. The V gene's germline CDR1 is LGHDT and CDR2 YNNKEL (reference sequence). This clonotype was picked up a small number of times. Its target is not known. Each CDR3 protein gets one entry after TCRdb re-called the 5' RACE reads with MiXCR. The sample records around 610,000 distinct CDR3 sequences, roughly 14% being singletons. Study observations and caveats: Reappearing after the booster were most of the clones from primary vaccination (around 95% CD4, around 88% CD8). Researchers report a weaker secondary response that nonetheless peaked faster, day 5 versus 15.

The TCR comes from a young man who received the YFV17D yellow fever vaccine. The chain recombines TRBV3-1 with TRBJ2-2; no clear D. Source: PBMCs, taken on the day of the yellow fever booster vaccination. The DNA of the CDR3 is TGTGCCAGCAGCCCGCCCCCTCCCGGGGAGCTGTTTTTT. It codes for CASSPPPPGELFF.